These 17 T cell receptor beta chains originate from one sample sequenced in a study of blood T cells in healthy people across ages. A J-beta primer mix and a sample-barcoded 5' primer were used in a second PCR of roughly 6 to 12 cycles. One entry per CDR3 protein results from TCRdb running MiXCR on the 5' RACE reads. The table lists 1.5 million to 2 million distinct CDR3 sequences, 28% of them singletons. The material sequenced was blood. The receptors come from a young woman in good health.

The rearrangement joins TRBV5-1 to TRBJ1-5; possibly TRBD1 for D (6 bases). Germline V CDR1 and CDR2: SGHRS, YFSETQ. The CDR3 extends over 18 amino acids. V lost 4 bases to trimming and J lost 0 bases, with 20 bases between them. The CDR3 DNA follows: TGCGCCAGCAGCCGGACAGTACCGAGGCCCCCTAGCAATCAGCCCCAGCATTTT. It encodes CASSRTVPRPPSNQPQHF. Using reference TRBV5-1 and TRBJ1-5 for the parts outside the CDR3, the full variable domain is KAGVTQTPRYLIKTRGQQVTLSCSPISGHRSVSWYQQTPGQGLQFLFEYFSETQRNKGNFPGRFSGRQFSNSRSEMNVSTLELGDSALYLCASSRTVPRPPSNQPQHFGDGTRLSIL.

The chain has TRBV6-2 or TRBV6-3 and TRBJ1-5; no definite D call. V lost 7 bases and J 5 bases, leaving 12 bases between the germline ends. CDR3 length: 13 residues. The germline CDR1 and CDR2 sequences are MNHEY and SVGEGT. Here the CDR3 DNA reads TGTGCCAGCAAGGTCGCATACCATCAGCCCCAGCATTTT. Amino acids: CASKVAYHQPQHF.

There are many counts of this clonotype. The chain couples TRBV20-1 to TRBJ2-7; the D is unclear. Germline-derived CDR1 and CDR2 are DFQATT and SNEGSKA (reference sequence). The V and J ends lost 2 bases and 5 bases respectively, with 19 bases between them. The CDR3 contains 15 residues. DNA of the CDR3: TGCAGTGCTAGAACTGCCAGGAGTTCCGGAAACGAGCAGTACTTC. Translating it yields CSARTARSSGNEQYF.

V usage is TRBV21-1 and J usage is TRBJ2-7; the table's D call, TRBD2, has no DNA check behind it. TRBV21-1 is annotated as a pseudogene. The CDR3 covers 13 residues. CDR3 bases: TGTGCCAGCAGCGCTAGCGGGGAGGGCGAGCAGTACTTC. It specifies CASSASGEGEQYF.

Notes on this clonotype: Being one base from a much bigger clone, this may be a read error. The DNA for the CDR3 is TGCGCCAGCAGCCAAGATCTGGGAGAGACCCAGTTCTTC. Its translation: CASSQDLGETQFF. V and J are TRBV4-3 and TRBJ2-1; D might be TRBD2 (5 bases). Deletions cut 0 bases from V and 13 bases from J, with 13 bases between. From germline, CDR1 is LGHNA and CDR2 YSLEER. CDR3 size: 13 residues.

This clonotype was recorded only once. The chain links TRBV7-2 to TRBJ2-5; TRBD1 matches 8 bases. Germline V gene data show CDR1 as SGHTA and CDR2 as FQGNSA. The CDR3 has 14 residues. Trimming at V came to 4 bases and at J to 4 bases, leaving 5 bases not matched to a gene. The CDR3 region has the DNA TGTGCCAGCAGCTCGACAGGGGTGTCAGAGACCCAGTACTTC. This sequence encodes CASSSTGVSETQYF.

This clonotype was found many times. This chain links TRBV29-1 with TRBJ2-1; D uncertain. Germline V lookup: CDR1 SQVTM, CDR2 ANQGSEA. V was cut by 2 bases and J by 0 bases, with 8 bases left in between. This CDR3 comprises 14 residues. The chain's CDR3 is CSVENRTSYNEQFF. The CDR3 region has the DNA TGCAGCGTTGAAAACCGGACCTCCTACAATGAGCAGTTCTTC.

The CDR3: CSAYAGQDYGYTF. CDR3 DNA sequence: TGCAGTGCTTACGCGGGACAGGACTATGGCTACACCTTC. The gene calls are TRBV20-1 and TRBJ1-2, with 8 bases that match TRBD1. The CDR3 spans 13 residues. Germline values: CDR1 DFQATT, CDR2 SNEGSKA (reference sequence). V shed 5 bases and J 3 bases; nucleotides not matched to a gene: 5.

To note about this clonotype: An end of the junction differs from the germline gene, which may be a read error. The rearrangement uses TRBV12-3 or TRBV12-4 and TRBJ2-3; D is ambiguous. The CDR3 totals 11 residues. CDR3 DNA sequence: TGTGCCAGCAGTTCCCCAGATGCGCAGTATTTT. Encoded protein: CASSSPDAQYF.

This clonotype was observed many times. The rearrangement joins TRBV7-6 to TRBJ2-5; 11 bases align to TRBD2. The CDR3 contains 15 residues. Trimming at V came to 2 bases and at J to 3 bases, leaving 2 bases not matched to a gene. Germline values: CDR1 SGHVS, CDR2 FNYEAQ. The CDR3 here is CASSLMTSGEETQYF. The CDR3 coding sequence is TGTGCCAGCAGCTTAATGACTAGCGGGGAAGAGACCCAGTACTTC.

V is TRBV20-1 and J is TRBJ2-2; D gene unclear. V shed 0 bases and J shed 6 bases, with 8 bases lying between them. CDR1 is DFQATT, CDR2 SNEGSKA, per germline (reference sequence). The CDR3 loop spans 13 amino acids. CDR3 amino acids: CSARDPLAGELFF. The CDR3 nucleotides are TGCAGTGCTAGAGATCCCCTCGCCGGGGAGCTGTTTTTT.

The chain couples TRBV5-5 to TRBJ1-1; 9 positions agree with TRBD1. CDR1 and CDR2 from the germline V gene are SGHKS and YYEKEE (reference sequence). The CDR3 has 16 residues. Trimming cost V 3 bases and J 0 bases; bases outside gene matches: 6. The CDR3 DNA is TGTGCCAGCAGCTGGACAGGGGAGGCTATGAACACTGAAGCTTTCTTT. Residues: CASSWTGEAMNTEAFF.

This clonotype has a count of ten or more. The genes are TRBV4-1 and TRBJ2-1; TRBD2 is a possible D gene (6 bases). V lost 6 bases and J 8 bases, leaving 20 bases between the germline ends. CDR3 length: 15 residues. In germline, CDR1 is MGHRA, CDR2 YSYEKL. DNA for the CDR3: TGCGCCAGCAGAGACCCGGACGCGGGGATCGATGAGCAGTTCTTC. Its protein product is CASRDPDAGIDEQFF.

This clonotype has a handful of counts. The chain couples TRBV20-1 to TRBJ2-5; 9 bases align to TRBD2. J was trimmed by 5 bases and V by 6 bases; bases with no gene match: 10. CDR3 length equals 14 residues. Germline CDR1 reads DFQATT; CDR2 reads SNEGSKA (reference sequence). The CDR3 sequence: CSAISGGNGETQYF. The CDR3 region has the DNA TGCAGTGCGATTAGCGGGGGCAACGGGGAGACCCAGTACTTC.

This clonotype appeared a single time. The rearrangement links TRBV4-3 to TRBJ1-1, with D possibly being TRBD1 (6 bases). Trimming pared 2 bases from V and 3 bases from J, leaving 10 bases between. The germline V gene encodes CDR1 LGHNA and CDR2 YSLEER. This CDR3 has 14 amino acids. CDR3 in amino acids: CASSQNPGDTEAFF. The CDR3 bases are TGCGCCAGCAGCCAAAACCCAGGGGACACTGAAGCTTTCTTT.

On this clonotype itself: One end of the junction varies from germline; a read error may be responsible. V is TRBV5-4 and J is TRBJ2-1; D is possibly TRBD1 or TRBD2 (5 bases each). This CDR3 spans 14 amino acids. CDR1 and CDR2 (germline): SGHNT, YYREEE (reference sequence). Written as DNA, the CDR3 is TGTGCCAGCACCACCGGGACCGTCTACAATGGGCAGTTCTTC. It encodes CASTTGTVYNGQFF.

This clonotype was seen only a few times. The chain is built from TRBV5-5 and TRBJ2-1, with TRBD1 matching over 7 bases. The CDR3 has 13 amino acids. Germline CDR1 reads SGHKS; CDR2 reads YYEKEE (reference sequence). The V gene end was trimmed by 4 bases and the J gene end by 10 bases; junction bases not matched to a gene: 8. CDR3 residues: CASSRWDSEEQFF. The CDR3 nucleotides read TGTGCCAGCAGCAGATGGGACAGTGAAGAGCAGTTCTTC.